This T cell receptor (beta chain) originates from a study of cytomegalovirus exposure and HLA in healthy donors. Trimming removed 8 bases from V and 7 bases from J; junction bases left unmatched: 6. The germline V gene encodes CDR1 SNHLY and CDR2 FYNNEI. The CDR3 length is 13 residues. PCR was performed using 60 Vbeta and 13 Jbeta primers. The table came from immunoSEQ multiplex PCR; TCRdb's copy has only in-frame clones and leaves some out. Altogether roughly 120,000 clones are present, around 79% being singletons, with the ten largest covering roughly 3.3%. The chain joins TRBV2 to TRBJ2-3, with TRBD2 identical over 10 bases. This sequence originates from a woman aged 25 to 39 in good health and CMV-seropositive. Sequenced: PBMCs. This CDR3 reads CASGLAADNTQYF. CDR3 bases: TGTGCCAGCGGACTAGCGGCAGATAATACGCAGTATTTT.